This entry concerns a single T cell receptor beta chain. Its target is unknown. The sample originates from a study of identical twins. General study points: Modeled out-of-frame TCR alpha sharing in monozygotic twins fell below observed levels.

There were only healthy Caucasians among the donors. The trim removed 3 bases at V and 11 bases at J, leaving 12 bases unmatched. Germline V gene data show CDR1 as LNHNV and CDR2 as YYDKDF (reference sequence). CDR3 length: 15 residues. Each cDNA held unique molecular identifiers, and template switching gave it a universal primer site. TCRdb re-derived calls from the 5' RACE reads in MiXCR, one entry per CDR3 protein. This table has some 1,700,000 distinct CDR3 sequences, around 33% appearing once. The sequencing sample was made of cord blood. The sequence was collected from a newborn girl in good health. The genes are TRBV15 and TRBJ2-5, with 10 positions matching TRBD2. The CDR3 DNA sequence: TGTGCCACCAGCAGGCCTAGCGGGAGTCTCTATGAGCAGTACTTC. Translation gives CATSRPSGSLYEQYF.